The clone carrying this TCR beta chain was found a few times. The antigen is unknown. The sample belongs to a study of type 1 regulatory T cells. As for the study in general: T-allo10 is an in vitro-generated, Tr1-enriched CD4 T cell product specific for alloantigen.

Study-level findings and limits: Type 1 regulatory T cells had a more restricted TCR repertoire than non-type 1 regulatory T cells.

Trimming cost V 3 bases and J 0 bases; bases outside gene matches: 11. The germline V gene has CDR1 LGHNA and CDR2 YNFKEQ. CDR3 length: 19 residues. TCRdb fed the reads into MiXCR, producing one record per CDR3 protein. The sample holds about 65,000 distinct CDR3 sequences, just under 50% seen once. Sequencing was performed on cultured non-Tr1 T cells, either the whole culture or a sorted T cell fraction (not recorded which). This clonotype was obtained from a human donor in good health. The chain recombines TRBV4-2 with TRBJ1-5; 10 nucleotides align to TRBD1. In DNA form, the CDR3 reads TGTGCCAGCAGCCACCCGCCCGGGACAGGGGCGAATAGCAATCAGCCCCAGCATTTT. This codes for CASSHPPGTGANSNQPQHF.